Listed here are 30 T cell receptor beta chains from one sample, sequenced in a study of T cell responses to AZD1222 COVID-19 vaccine. Repertoires were generated with immunoSEQ multiplex PCR, while TCRdb's copy carries only in-frame clones and drops some. The sample records fewer than 200,000 clones, about 91% being singletons. Here the sequenced sample was peripheral blood, taken 28 days after the second AZD1222 dose. Receptors originate from an adult who received the AZD1222 COVID-19 vaccine.

The gene calls are TRBV10-1 and TRBJ2-7; perhaps TRBD2 as D (6 bases). V lost 7 bases to trimming and J lost 4 bases, with 11 bases between them. The germline V gene has CDR1 WNHNN and CDR2 SYGVQD (reference sequence). The CDR3 sequence is 12 residues long. Here the CDR3 DNA reads TGCGCCAGCACGAAGGGAGGTTACGAGCAGTACTTC. Amino acids: CASTKGGYEQYF.

The chain couples TRBV7-3 to TRBJ2-3, with a tentative D call TRBD1 (7 bases). Germline values: CDR1 SGHTA, CDR2 FQGTGA. Trimming took 4 bases from V and 0 from J, leaving 11 bases between them. CDR3 length: 15 amino acids. The DNA for the CDR3 is TGTGCCAGCAGCTCCGCGGGACAGAGCACAGATACGCAGTATTTT. This sequence encodes CASSSAGQSTDTQYF. The full variable domain, rest sourced from reference TRBV7-3 and TRBJ2-3, is GAGVSQTPSNKVTEKGKYVELRCDPISGHTALYWYRQSLGQGPEFLIYFQGTGAADDSGLPNDRFFAVRPEGSVSTLKIQRTERGDSAVYLCASSSAGQSTDTQYFGPGTRLTVL.

The rearrangement uses TRBV6-4 and TRBJ1-2; D gene unclear. This CDR3 region has 16 residues. Trimming removed 4 bases at V and 4 bases at J, with 19 bases between. CDR1 and CDR2 from the germline V gene are MRHNA and SNTAGT. CDR3 sequence reads: CASSVQPSSLVYGYTF. The CDR3 region has the DNA TGTGCCAGCAGTGTCCAACCGAGCTCGTTGGTCTATGGCTACACCTTC.

The chain is built from TRBV11-2 and TRBJ1-2; tentatively, D is TRBD1 (6 bases). The CDR3 is 13 amino acids. Trimming removed 5 bases from V and 2 bases from J, with 9 bases in between. Germline values: CDR1 SGHAT, CDR2 FQNNGV. Here the CDR3 DNA reads TGTGCCAGCAGCCCGGGACAAAACTATGGCTACACCTTC. It is translated as CASSPGQNYGYTF.

The chain joins TRBV6-2 or TRBV6-3 to TRBJ1-1; the D gene is possibly TRBD1 (6 bases). CDR1 is MNHEY and CDR2 is SVGEGT in the germline V gene. V was clipped by 0 bases and J by 0 bases, with 11 bases between them. The CDR3 sequence is 16 residues long. The CDR3 DNA sequence: TGTGCCAGCAGTTACTCGCGACAGGAGATGAACACTGAAGCTTTCTTT. This sequence encodes CASSYSRQEMNTEAFF.

The V and J genes are TRBV7-3 and TRBJ2-6, with D unresolved. The CDR3 sequence is 15 residues long. Germline V CDR1 and CDR2: SGHTA, FQGTGA. Trimming cost V 7 bases and J 1 base, with 11 bases left between them. CDR3 in DNA: TGTGCCAGCACGAATCAGGCTTCTGGGGCCAACGTCCTGACTTTC. This gives the protein CASTNQASGANVLTF.

V gene TRBV28 combines with J gene TRBJ1-5; D is possibly TRBD1 (6 bases). CDR1 is MDHEN, CDR2 SYDVKM, per germline. This CDR3 spans 17 amino acids. Deletions cut 4 bases from V and 1 base from J, with 17 bases between. The chain's CDR3 is CASSSPQGTGSNQPQHF. The CDR3 DNA is TGTGCCAGCAGTTCCCCGCAGGGGACGGGGAGCAATCAGCCCCAGCATTTT.

The chain links TRBV4-3 to TRBJ1-1, with D unclear. Trimming stripped 4 bases from V and 3 bases from J, with 12 bases between. CDR3 length equals 14 residues. Germline V gives CDR1 LGHNA, CDR2 YSLEER. The CDR3 sequence: CASSPQQRDTEAFF. CDR3 bases: TGCGCCAGCAGCCCCCAACAAAGGGACACTGAAGCTTTCTTT.

The chain has TRBV4-1 and TRBJ1-1; 8 bases are a match to TRBD1. The J segment lost 1 base and the V segment lost 3 bases, leaving 4 bases of the junction unmatched. Germline assignment: CDR1 MGHRA and CDR2 YSYEKL. CDR3 length equals 15 residues. Written as DNA, the CDR3 is TGCGCCAGCAGCCACCAGGGGGCGGGGAACACTGAAGCTTTCTTT. Protein sequence: CASSHQGAGNTEAFF.

CDR3 DNA: TGTGCCAGCAGCGCCCGTCGGCAAACCTTGAGGGGATCGAACACTGAAGCTTTCTTT. Its protein product is CASSARRQTLRGSNTEAFF. The V call is TRBV7-2, the J call TRBJ1-1, with D possibly being TRBD1 (5 bases). CDR1 and CDR2 from the germline V gene are SGHTA and FQGNSA. The CDR3 runs 19 residues. V lost 5 bases and J 1 base, leaving 26 bases between the germline ends.

The chain joins TRBV19 to TRBJ1-5, with 8 bases aligning to TRBD1. The CDR3 has 15 residues. J lost 7 bases, V lost 1 base, and 6 bases had no gene match. Looked up from germline, CDR1 is LNHDA and CDR2 is SQIVND (reference sequence). In DNA, the CDR3 is TGTGCCAGTAGTATAGTACAGGGGGAGGGACAGCCCCAGCATTTT. This translates into CASSIVQGEGQPQHF.

This sequence joins TRBV28 and TRBJ1-2; TRBD1 agrees at 12 bases. The trim removed 4 bases at V and 5 bases at J, leaving 8 bases unmatched. CDR3 length equals 16 residues. CDR1 and CDR2 from the germline V gene are MDHEN and SYDVKM. In DNA form, the CDR3 reads TGTGCCAGCAGTTCCCGGGGGACAGGGGGCTTATATGGCTACACCTTC. Its protein is CASSSRGTGGLYGYTF.

V usage is TRBV6-6 and J usage is TRBJ2-7; 7 bases agree with TRBD2. In germline, CDR1 is MNHNY, CDR2 SVGAGI (reference sequence). V shed 2 bases and J 6 bases; nucleotides not matched to a gene: 1. The CDR3 length is 12 residues. CDR3 sequence: CASSYREAEQYF. The DNA of the CDR3 is TGTGCCAGCAGTTACCGGGAGGCCGAGCAGTACTTC.

The chain links TRBV19 to TRBJ2-1; no clear D. The CDR3 totals 11 residues. The V gene's germline CDR1 is LNHDA and CDR2 SQIVND (reference sequence). V lost 7 bases and J 9 bases, leaving 10 bases between the germline ends. This CDR3 reads CASTKSAEQFF. CDR3 bases: TGTGCCAGTACCAAGTCGGCTGAGCAGTTCTTC.

This sequence joins TRBV4-1 and TRBJ1-3; no clear D. CDR1 is MGHRA and CDR2 is YSYEKL in the germline V gene. This CDR3 region has 12 residues. V lost 4 bases to trimming and J lost 2 bases, with 3 bases between them. CDR3 bases: TGCGCCAGCAGCCGTACTGGAAACACCATATATTTT. Protein sequence: CASSRTGNTIYF.

This sequence joins TRBV19 and TRBJ2-2; 8 bases are a match to TRBD1. CDR3 length: 12 residues. V shed 5 bases and J 9 bases; nucleotides not matched to a gene: 2. Germline values: CDR1 LNHDA, CDR2 SQIVND (reference sequence). The CDR3 DNA reads TGTGCCAGTAGTCGGGACAGGCGGGAGCTGTTTTTT. Translating gives CASSRDRRELFF.

This clone was observed once. The gene calls are TRBV4-1 and TRBJ1-5, with 7 bases matching TRBD1. The CDR3 covers 16 residues. Germline V gives CDR1 MGHRA, CDR2 YSYEKL. V lost 1 base, J lost 5 bases, and 8 bases stayed unmatched. This CDR3 is CASSQGAGGGYQPQHF. CDR3 nucleotides: TGCGCCAGCAGCCAAGGGGCAGGGGGGGGGTATCAGCCCCAGCATTTT.

The genes are TRBV11-2 and TRBJ2-1; 8 bases align to TRBD2. The CDR3 loop spans 16 amino acids. The germline V gene encodes CDR1 SGHAT and CDR2 FQNNGV. Trimming at V came to 1 base and at J to 5 bases, leaving 7 bases not matched to a gene. The CDR3 loop is CASSLVRGGVHNEQFF. CDR3 coding DNA: TGTGCCAGCAGCTTAGTACGGGGGGGCGTCCACAATGAGCAGTTCTTC.

The V call is TRBV5-1, the J call TRBJ2-2; D is possibly TRBD1 (5 bases). The CDR3 loop spans 14 amino acids. Per the germline V gene, CDR1 is SGHRS and CDR2 is YFSETQ. Trimming removed 6 bases from V and 0 bases from J, with 9 bases in between. The CDR3 DNA follows: TGCGCCAGCAAGGGGATAACGAACACCGGGGAGCTGTTTTTT. This sequence encodes CASKGITNTGELFF.

J is TRBJ2-2 and V is TRBV19; a weak D match, TRBD1 (5 bases). There are 16 residues in the CDR3. Trimming shortened V by 1 base and J by 4 bases, and 13 bases separated the two germline ends. The germline CDR1 and CDR2 sequences are LNHDA and SQIVND (reference sequence). This CDR3 is CASSIASGFGTGELFF. CDR3 bases: TGTGCCAGTAGTATAGCATCAGGGTTCGGCACCGGGGAGCTGTTTTTT.

This chain connects TRBV5-1 to TRBJ2-7; 7 bases agree with TRBD2. Germline CDR1 is SGHRS and CDR2 is YFSETQ. After removal of 4 bases from V and 2 bases from J, the junction contained 6 bases not matched to a gene. The CDR3 sequence is 14 residues long. The CDR3 DNA follows: TGCGCCAGCAGCCCTGAGCGGGGACCCTACGAGCAGTACTTC. Translation gives CASSPERGPYEQYF. The full variable domain, completed using reference TRBV5-1 and TRBJ2-7, is KAGVTQTPRYLIKTRGQQVTLSCSPISGHRSVSWYQQTPGQGLQFLFEYFSETQRNKGNFPGRFSGRQFSNSRSEMNVSTLELGDSALYLCASSPERGPYEQYFGPGTRLTVT.

The chain has TRBV19 and TRBJ1-6; unclear D gene. The CDR3 totals 15 residues. The V end lost 0 bases, the J end lost 7 bases, and 10 bases lay between the germline ends. Germline V gene sequence: CDR1 LNHDA, CDR2 SQIVND (reference sequence). CDR3 sequence reads: CASSIDRQPNSPLHF. CDR3 coding DNA: TGTGCCAGTAGTATAGATCGGCAGCCCAATTCACCCCTCCACTTT. Combining the CDR3 with reference TRBV19 and TRBJ1-6 gives the whole variable domain DGGITQSPKYLFRKEGQNVTLSCEQNLNHDAMYWYRQDPGQGLRLIYYSQIVNDFQKGDIAEGYSVSREKKESFPLTVTSAQKNPTAFYLCASSIDRQPNSPLHFGNGTRLTVT.

The chain employs TRBV9 and TRBJ2-7; D not resolved. This CDR3 is 14 amino acids long. Germline CDR1 and CDR2: SGDLS and YYNGEE. V dropped 3 bases and J dropped 2 bases, with 12 bases sitting between them. For the CDR3, the DNA is TGTGCCAGCAGCGCCGGCATATTCCCCTACGAGCAGTACTTC. Translating gives CASSAGIFPYEQYF.

This sequence joins TRBV15 and TRBJ1-6; D is unclear. The CDR3 contains 15 residues. V lost 0 bases and J 10 bases, leaving 13 bases between the germline ends. Germline V gives CDR1 LNHNV, CDR2 YYDKDF (reference sequence). In DNA form, the CDR3 reads TGTGCCACCAGCAGAGATTCAAAAAGGGAATCACCCCTCCACTTT. It is translated as CATSRDSKRESPLHF. Using reference TRBV15 and TRBJ1-6 for the parts outside the CDR3, the full variable domain is DAMVIQNPRYQVTQFGKPVTLSCSQTLNHNVMYWYQQKSSQAPKLLFHYYDKDFNNEADTPDNFQSRRPNTSFCFLDIRSPGLGDTAMYLCATSRDSKRESPLHFGNGTRLTVT.

A remark on this clone: The sample holds other DNA sequences that translate to the same CDR3. V is TRBV6-5 and J is TRBJ1-1; TRBD1 matches 7 bases. The V gene's germline CDR1 is MNHEY and CDR2 SVGAGI. This CDR3 has 15 amino acids. Trimming at V came to 2 bases and at J to 3 bases, leaving 6 bases not matched to a gene. The CDR3 nucleotides are TGTGCCAGCAGTTACAGCGCAGGGGGTGACACTGAAGCTTTCTTT. It specifies CASSYSAGGDTEAFF.

V is TRBV5-1 and J is TRBJ2-7; 8 bases map to TRBD2. Looked up from germline, CDR1 is SGHRS and CDR2 is YFSETQ. Unmatched junction bases numbered 13, after V lost 2 bases and J lost 3 bases. This CDR3 is 17 amino acids long. CDR3 loop: CASSFRGLVPTNYEQYF. The CDR3 region has the DNA TGCGCCAGCAGCTTCCGGGGACTAGTCCCCACGAACTACGAGCAGTACTTC.

The chain joins TRBV30 to TRBJ2-1; TRBD2 is a possible D gene (5 bases). With 2 bases removed from V and 0 bases from J, the gap between germline ends came to 8 bases. The CDR3 runs to 14 residues. Germline CDR1 is GTSNPN and CDR2 is SVGIG (reference sequence). The CDR3 region is CAWSSDYSYNEQFF. The CDR3 bases are TGTGCCTGGAGTAGTGACTACTCCTACAATGAGCAGTTCTTC.

The chain couples TRBV28 to TRBJ1-1, with 7 positions matching TRBD1. From germline, CDR1 is MDHEN and CDR2 SYDVKM. The CDR3 runs to 13 residues. Germline trimming cut 3 bases from V and 8 bases from J; bases unmatched to any gene: 6. CDR3 region: CASSFATGTEAFF. CDR3 DNA sequence: TGTGCCAGCAGTTTCGCGACAGGGACCGAAGCTTTCTTT.

The chain has TRBV7-9 and TRBJ1-1; D is possibly TRBD1 (5 bases). Germline loops: CDR1 SEHNR, CDR2 FQNEAQ (reference sequence). This CDR3 is 14 amino acids long. V was shortened by 5 bases and J by 1 base, with 11 bases between the two germline ends. The CDR3 protein is CASSPGTRNTEAFF. In nucleotides, the CDR3 is TGTGCCAGCAGCCCCGGGACCAGGAACACTGAAGCTTTCTTT.

The chain has TRBV5-6 and TRBJ1-2; tentative D call: TRBD1 (6 bases). V lost 2 bases to trimming and J lost 2 bases, with 19 bases between them. The CDR3 runs to 17 residues. In germline, CDR1 is SGHDT, CDR2 YYEEEE. The CDR3 region has the DNA TGTGCCAGCAGCTTCACCTTTAATTCAGGGGCCAACTATGGCTACACCTTC. Protein: CASSFTFNSGANYGYTF.